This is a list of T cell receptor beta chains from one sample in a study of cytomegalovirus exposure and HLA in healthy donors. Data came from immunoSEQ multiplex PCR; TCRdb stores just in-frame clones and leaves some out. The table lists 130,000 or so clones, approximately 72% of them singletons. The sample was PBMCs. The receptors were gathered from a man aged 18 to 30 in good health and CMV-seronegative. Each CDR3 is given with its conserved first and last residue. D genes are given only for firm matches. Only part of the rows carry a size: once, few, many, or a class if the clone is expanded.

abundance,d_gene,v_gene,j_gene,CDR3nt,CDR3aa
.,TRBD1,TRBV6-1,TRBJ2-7,TGTGCCAGCACTCGGACAGGGGGCTCCTACGAGCAGTACTTC,CASTRTGGSYEQYF
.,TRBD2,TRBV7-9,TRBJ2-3,TGTGCCCGCGCGGGGGGGGCAGGGACAGATACGCAGTATTTT,CARAGGAGTDTQYF
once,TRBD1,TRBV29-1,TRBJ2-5,TGCAGCGTTACAGGGGGCGAGGGTGGAGAGACCCAGTACTTC,CSVTGGEGGETQYF
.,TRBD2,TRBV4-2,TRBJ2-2,TGTGCCAGCAGCCAAGATCGGCGCGGGGGGGCGAACACCGGGGAGCTGTTTTTT,CASSQDRRGGANTGELFF
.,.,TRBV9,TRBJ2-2,TGTGCCAGCAGCGTAGCAGGGTTCGGGGAGCTGTTTTTT,CASSVAGFGELFF
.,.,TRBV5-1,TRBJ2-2,TGCGCCAGCAGACAGGCGAACACCGGGGAGCTGTTTTTT,CASRQANTGELFF
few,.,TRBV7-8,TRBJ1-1,TGTGCCAGCAGCTCACTCCGGGAGAACACTGAAGCTTTCTTT,CASSSLRENTEAFF
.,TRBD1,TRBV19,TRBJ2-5,TGTGCCAGTAGTACCGGGACAGGGCTTGAGCAAGAGACCCAGTACTTC,CASSTGTGLEQETQYF
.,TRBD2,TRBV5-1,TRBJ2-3,TGCGCCAGCAGCCCGGGACTAGCGGGGGGGCCCGGTCACACAGATACGCAGTATTTT,CASSPGLAGGPGHTDTQYF
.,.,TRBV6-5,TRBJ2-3,TGTACCAGCAGTTACTCCCCCGACAACACAGATACGCAGTATTTC,CTSSYSPDNTDTQYF
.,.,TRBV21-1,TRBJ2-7,TGTGCCAGCAGCGAATCAAAGGGACTTTGTGGATCCCCCCACGAGCAGTACTTC,CASSESKGLCGSPHEQYF
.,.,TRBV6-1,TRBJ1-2,TGTGCCAGCACCCGTGTGGGGGGCTATGGCTACACCTTC,CASTRVGGYGYTF
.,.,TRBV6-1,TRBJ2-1,TGTGCCAGCAGCATTCTTCGGGATGAGCAGTTCTTC,CASSILRDEQFF
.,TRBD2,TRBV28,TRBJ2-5,TGTGCCAGCACCTCCGGGGCTAGCGGGGCGGTGCAGTACTTC,CASTSGASGAVQYF
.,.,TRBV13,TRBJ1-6,TGTGCCAGCAGCTTAGTTCGGGGGACCGGGTCACCCCTCCACTTT,CASSLVRGTGSPLHF
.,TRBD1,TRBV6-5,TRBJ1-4,TGTGCCAGCACGAAGGGACAGATGAATGAAAAACTGTTTTTT,CASTKGQMNEKLFF
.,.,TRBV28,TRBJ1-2,TGTGCCAGCACCACCCCGCCCGGCGGCGGCTACACCTTC,CASTTPPGGGYTF
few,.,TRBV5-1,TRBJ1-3,TGCGCCAGCAGCACGGGACTATCTGGAAACACCATATATTTT,CASSTGLSGNTIYF
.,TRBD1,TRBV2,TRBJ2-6,TGTGCCAGCAGCACAGGGGCGCGGGGGGCCAACGTCCTGACTTTC,CASSTGARGANVLTF
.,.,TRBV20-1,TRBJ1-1,TGCAGTGCTAGAGGGAGGGATGAAGCTTTCTTT,CSARGRDEAFF
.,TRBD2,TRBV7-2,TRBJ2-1,TGTGCCAGCAGCTCTTACGGGACTAGCGGGAGCTATGAGCAGTTCTTC,CASSSYGTSGSYEQFF
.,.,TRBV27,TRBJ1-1,TGTGCCAGCAGATCGAGGCCGAACACTGAAGCTTTCTTT,CASRSRPNTEAFF
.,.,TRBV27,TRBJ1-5,TGTGCCAGCAGTTTAGCTACACAGATTCCCTATCAGCCCCAGCATTTT,CASSLATQIPYQPQHF
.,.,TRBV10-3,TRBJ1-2,TGTGCCATCAGTGACCCGACAGCCCCACTCTATGGCTACACCTTC,CAISDPTAPLYGYTF
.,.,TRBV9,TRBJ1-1,TGTGCCAGCAGCGCGAACAGGGCGAGGGGCATGAACACTGAAGCTTTCTTT,CASSANRARGMNTEAFF
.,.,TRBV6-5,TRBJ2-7,TGTGCCAGCAGTTACGGAGCGAGTCGGTACGAGCAGTACTTC,CASSYGASRYEQYF
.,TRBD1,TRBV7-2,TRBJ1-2,TGTGCCAGCAGCATAAGTTCAGGGGGCAACTATGGCTACACCTTC,CASSISSGGNYGYTF
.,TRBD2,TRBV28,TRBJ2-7,TGTGCCAGCAGGGGTGGACTAGCGGATTCCTACGAGCAGTACTTC,CASRGGLADSYEQYF
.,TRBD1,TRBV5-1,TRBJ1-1,TGCGCCAGCAGCTGGGGGACCGGGACAGGGAACCGCAGAGCTGAAGCTTTCTTT,CASSWGTGTGNRRAEAFF
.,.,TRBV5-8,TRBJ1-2,TGTGCCAGCAGCCTGGGACGGGTGACTTATTATGGCTACCCCTTC,CASSLGRVTYYGYPF
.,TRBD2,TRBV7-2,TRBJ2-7,TGTGCCAGCAGCTTACTAGCGGCCTACGAGCAGTACTTC,CASSLLAAYEQYF
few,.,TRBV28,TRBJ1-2,TGTGCCAGCAGGGACACGCAATATGGCTACACCTTC,CASRDTQYGYTF
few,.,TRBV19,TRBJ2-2,TGTGCCAGTAGTATAGTCGGGATCGGGGAGCTGTTTTTT,CASSIVGIGELFF
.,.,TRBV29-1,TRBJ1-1,TGCAGCGTTAGAGGTTTAAGGGGTGACACTGAAGCTTTCTTT,CSVRGLRGDTEAFF
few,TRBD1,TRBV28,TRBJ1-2,TGTGCCAGCGGACAGGGAACGGATGGCTACACCTTC,CASGQGTDGYTF
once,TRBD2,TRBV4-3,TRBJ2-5,TGCGCCAGCAGCCAGGACCGGACTAGCGGGAGCTCCCAAGAGACCCAGTACTTC,CASSQDRTSGSSQETQYF
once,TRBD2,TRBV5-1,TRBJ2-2,TGCGCCAGCAGCTTCTCATTAGCGGGAACCGGGGAGCTGTTTTTT,CASSFSLAGTGELFF
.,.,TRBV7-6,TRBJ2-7,TGTGCCAGCAGCTTATCGGCGGGTTTAACCTACGAGCAGTACTTC,CASSLSAGLTYEQYF
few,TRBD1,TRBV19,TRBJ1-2,TGTGCCAGTAGTCGAGACAGGGTTGGCTATGGCTACACCTTC,CASSRDRVGYGYTF
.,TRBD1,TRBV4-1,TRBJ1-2,TGCGCCAGCAGCCAAGAACCCGGGACAGGGGTATATGGCTACACCTTC,CASSQEPGTGVYGYTF
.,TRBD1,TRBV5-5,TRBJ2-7,TGTGCCCAGCCTCGGACAGGGAACTCCTACGAGCAGTACTTC,CAQPRTGNSYEQYF
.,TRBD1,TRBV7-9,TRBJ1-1,TGTGCCAGCAGCTTGGGGGACAGGGGGGCCACTGAAGCTTTCTTT,CASSLGDRGATEAFF
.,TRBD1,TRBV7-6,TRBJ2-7,TGTGCCAGCAGCTTGGTGGACAGGGTCCCCTACGAGCAGTACTTC,CASSLVDRVPYEQYF
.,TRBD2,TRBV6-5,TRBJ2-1,TGTGCCAGCAACCCTCAAACCGGGAGGGAAAATGAGCAGTTCTTC,CASNPQTGRENEQFF
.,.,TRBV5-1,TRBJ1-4,TGCGCCAGCAGCTTTATATCAACGCCAGGTGATAATGAAAAACTGTTTTTT,CASSFISTPGDNEKLFF
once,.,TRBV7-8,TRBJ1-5,TGTGCCAGCAGCCCAGAGCCAACAGGGTTACAGCCCCAGCATTTT,CASSPEPTGLQPQHF
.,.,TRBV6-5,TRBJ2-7,TGTGCCAGCAGCCAGAAACTAGCTTACGAGCAGTACTTC,CASSQKLAYEQYF
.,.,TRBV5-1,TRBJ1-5,TGCGCCAGCAGCCCGCTGAGTAGCAATCAGCCCCAGCATTTT,CASSPLSSNQPQHF
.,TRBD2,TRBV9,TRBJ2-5,TGTGCCAGCAGCGTAAGGGAGGGGACGGGAGAGACCCAGTACTTC,CASSVREGTGETQYF
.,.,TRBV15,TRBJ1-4,TGTGCCACCAGCAGAGCGCGGGGGAGGAGGGAAAAACTGTTTTTT,CATSRARGRREKLFF
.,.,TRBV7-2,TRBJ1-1,TGTGCCAGCAGCTTAATAGGGGCGCAGGTCTTGGGGGAAGCTTTCTTT,CASSLIGAQVLGEAFF
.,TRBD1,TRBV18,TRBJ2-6,TGTGCCAGCTCCGAAAGAACAGGGGCCTCTGGGGCCAACGTCCTGACTTTC,CASSERTGASGANVLTF